This entry lists 8 T cell receptor beta chains sequenced from one sample in a study of vaccination effects on CD4 cells after COVID-19. This table comes from immunoSEQ multiplex PCR, and its TCRdb copy is limited to in-frame clones, with some not included. This sample carries fewer than 35,000 clones, about two thirds of them seen once, and the ten largest clones take under 4%. These receptors lack a known antigen. CD4+ T cell isolation took place after more than eight days of culture. Sample: CD4+ T cells from PBMCs cultured without peptide, taken before COVID-19 vaccination. The source is a human donor who received a COVID-19 vaccine.

The CDR3 DNA follows: TGCAGCGTTGGGAGGGGGGGGACCAAAAACATTCAGTACTTC. Amino acid sequence: CSVGRGGTKNIQYF. V usage is TRBV29-1 and J usage is TRBJ2-4, with D possibly being TRBD2 (7 bases). Trimming cost V 4 bases and J 2 bases, with 12 bases left between them. Germline CDR1 reads SQVTM; CDR2 reads ANQGSEA. CDR3 length: 14 amino acids.

The V and J genes are TRBV6-5 and TRBJ2-7; the match to TRBD2 covers 11 bases. The J segment lost 5 bases and the V segment lost 9 bases, leaving 3 bases of the junction unmatched. Germline-derived CDR1 and CDR2 are MNHEY and SVGAGI. This CDR3 is 12 amino acids long. The CDR3 bases are TGTGCCAGTGGGACTAGCGGTAACGAGCAGTACTTC. Amino acids: CASGTSGNEQYF.

The gene calls are TRBV3-1 (or the pseudogene TRBV3-2) and TRBJ1-2, with D unclear. The CDR3 runs 14 residues. V gave up 0 bases and J gave up 4 bases, with 9 bases separating them. The germline V gene has CDR1 LGHDT and CDR2 YNNKEL (reference sequence). The CDR3 spells CASSQDSAGYGYTF. The CDR3, as DNA: TGTGCCAGCAGCCAAGATTCGGCAGGCTATGGCTACACCTTC.

The chain has TRBV5-4 and TRBJ2-5, with D maybe TRBD1 (5 bases). V lost 0 bases and J 9 bases, leaving 9 bases between the germline ends. The CDR3 contains 12 residues. Germline V gene lookup returns CDR1 SGHNT and CDR2 YYREEE (reference sequence). The DNA of the CDR3 is TGTGCCAGCAGCTTGGACTCCAGGGCCCAGTACTTC. Residues: CASSLDSRAQYF.

The chain carries TRBV4-1 and TRBJ2-3; 8 bases align to TRBD2. This CDR3 is 16 amino acids long. V gave up 4 bases and J gave up 5 bases; unmatched junction bases: 11. The germline CDR1 and CDR2 sequences are MGHRA and YSYEKL. This CDR3 reads CASSRMAGGNRDTQYF. DNA for the CDR3: TGCGCCAGCAGCCGCATGGCGGGAGGAAATCGAGATACGCAGTATTTT.

The chain employs TRBV3-1 (or the pseudogene TRBV3-2) and TRBJ1-3; 11 bases map to TRBD1. Germline loops: CDR1 LGHDT, CDR2 YNNKEL (reference sequence). Trimming cost V 2 bases and J 0 bases; bases outside gene matches: 3. The CDR3 extends over 17 amino acids. The CDR3 DNA reads as TGTGCCAGCAGCCAATCCGGACAGGGGGCCTCTGGAAACACCATATATTTT. This gives the protein CASSQSGQGASGNTIYF.

This clone is a singleton in its sample. V is TRBV28 and J is TRBJ2-2; D is unclear. The germline V gene encodes CDR1 MDHEN and CDR2 SYDVKM. The CDR3 is made up of 12 amino acids. V lost 2 bases and J lost 6, with 4 bases in between. The CDR3 here is CASSLVPGELFF. In nucleotides, the CDR3 is TGTGCCAGCAGTTTAGTCCCCGGGGAGCTGTTTTTT.

The J gene is TRBJ2-7, the V gene TRBV10-3; D is perhaps TRBD1 (6 bases). The germline V gene has CDR1 ENHRY and CDR2 SYGVKD. This CDR3 spans 15 amino acids. V lost 6 bases to trimming and J lost 0 bases, with 15 bases between them. In nucleotides, the CDR3 is TGTGCCATCAGGGGGTCGGGACAATTCTCCTACGAGCAGTACTTC. This sequence encodes CAIRGSGQFSYEQYF.